This is a list of T cell receptor beta chains from one sample in a study of T-cell reconstitution after alpha-beta-depleted transplantation in children. From the PCR reads, TCRdb called clonotypes with MiXCR, one entry per CDR3 protein. The data contain 450,000 to 550,000 distinct CDR3 sequences, 10% to 12% of them seen just once; the ten biggest clones take up 14%. The material was PBMCs, mostly from graft donor cells, obtained 180 days after TCRalphabeta/CD19-depleted stem cell transplant. Source of these receptors: a female patient aged 2-9 years who had a stem cell transplant for aplastic anemia, so the T cells may come from the graft donor. Each CDR3 is given with its conserved first and last residue. A D gene is named only where the DNA matches it firmly. Clone size appears in some rows only: once, few, many, or a class for an expanded clone.

CDR3 DNA: TGTGCCAGCAGTTTATCCCCCGGGTGGGATAAAAACATTCAGTACTTC
CDR3 protein: CASSLSPGWDKNIQYF
clone size: few
V gene: TRBV28
D gene: NA
J gene: TRBJ2-4

CDR3 DNA: TGTGCCAGCAGTGTATCCGGGACAGGAAGCTCCTACAATGAGCAGTTCTTC
CDR3 protein: CASSVSGTGSSYNEQFF
clone size: NA
V gene: TRBV25-1
D gene: TRBD1
J gene: TRBJ2-1

CDR3 DNA: TGTGCCATCGGACAGGTCAGGGACCTCCACTTT
CDR3 protein: CAIGQVRDLHF
clone size: NA
V gene: TRBV10-3
D gene: TRBD1
J gene: TRBJ1-6

CDR3 DNA: TGCAGCGTTGAAGGCCAACGGGGAGGGGGAGAGACCCAGTACTTC
CDR3 protein: CSVEGQRGGGETQYF
clone size: NA
V gene: TRBV29-1
D gene: NA
J gene: TRBJ2-5

CDR3 DNA: TGTGCCAGCAGTTCTATACTAGCGGGAGATGCAGATACGCAGTATTTT
CDR3 protein: CASSSILAGDADTQYF
clone size: NA
V gene: TRBV12-3/TRBV12-4
D gene: TRBD2
J gene: TRBJ2-3

CDR3 DNA: TGTGCCAGCAGCCTGGGACCGGTTATTAATTCACCCCTCCACTTT
CDR3 protein: CASSLGPVINSPLHF
clone size: NA
V gene: TRBV11-2
D gene: NA
J gene: TRBJ1-6

CDR3 DNA: TGTGCCAGCAGTTCAAGGGGACAGGGTCGGCACGAGCAGTACTTC
CDR3 protein: CASSSRGQGRHEQYF
clone size: few
V gene: TRBV28
D gene: TRBD1
J gene: TRBJ2-7

CDR3 DNA: TGTGCCAGCAGCCAGTACAGGGTTGGAGGCGAGCAGTACTTC
CDR3 protein: CASSQYRVGGEQYF
clone size: few
V gene: TRBV28
D gene: NA
J gene: TRBJ2-7

CDR3 DNA: TGTGCCACCAGCACACTCAGGGGGCTACACACTGAAGCTTTCTTT
CDR3 protein: CATSTLRGLHTEAFF
clone size: few
V gene: TRBV15
D gene: TRBD1
J gene: TRBJ1-1

CDR3 DNA: TGTGCCACCGAGGGACACTACTACAATGAGCAGTTCTTC
CDR3 protein: CATEGHYYNEQFF
clone size: NA
V gene: TRBV15
D gene: NA
J gene: TRBJ2-1

CDR3 DNA: TGTGCCAGCAGAGTAGCGGGAGTGACAGATACGCAGTATTTT
CDR3 protein: CASRVAGVTDTQYF
clone size: NA
V gene: TRBV12-3/TRBV12-4
D gene: TRBD2
J gene: TRBJ2-3

CDR3 DNA: TGTGCCAGCTCGACCCCAGATACGCAGTATTTT
CDR3 protein: CASSTPDTQYF
clone size: many
V gene: TRBV12-3/TRBV12-4
D gene: NA
J gene: TRBJ2-3

CDR3 DNA: TGTGCCAGCAGTCAGACAGGGGGAGAGAGGTGGAATGAGCAGTTCTTC
CDR3 protein: CASSQTGGERWNEQFF
clone size: many
V gene: TRBV12-3/TRBV12-4
D gene: TRBD1
J gene: TRBJ2-1

CDR3 DNA: TGTGCCAGCAGCGTAGGCGGTCCCTTAGCGGAGAAGCAGTTCTTC
CDR3 protein: CASSVGGPLAEKQFF
clone size: few
V gene: TRBV9
D gene: NA
J gene: TRBJ2-1

CDR3 DNA: TGTGCCACCAGTGACTCCCTCGGCGGGGAGCGGGAGGGAGAGACCCAGTACTTC
CDR3 protein: CATSDSLGGEREGETQYF
clone size: many
V gene: TRBV24-1
D gene: TRBD2
J gene: TRBJ2-5

CDR3 DNA: TGCAGTGCTAGGATCAGGTGGGCAGGGCGGCTAGACCCACTATCGGATACGCAGTATTTT
CDR3 protein: CSARIRWAGRLDPLSDTQYF
clone size: few
V gene: TRBV20-1
D gene: NA
J gene: TRBJ2-3

CDR3 DNA: TGCGCCAGCAGCCAAGTAGGGCGGCAAGAGACCCAGTACTTC
CDR3 protein: CASSQVGRQETQYF
clone size: few
V gene: TRBV4-1
D gene: NA
J gene: TRBJ2-5

CDR3 DNA: TGTGCCAGCAGTGTACGGGAACTAGCGGGAATCTCAGATACGCAGTATTTT
CDR3 protein: CASSVRELAGISDTQYF
clone size: NA
V gene: TRBV2
D gene: TRBD2
J gene: TRBJ2-3

CDR3 DNA: TGCGCCAGCAGCTTGGGGACTAGCGGGAGGGCCCTTCGGAATGAGCAGTTCTTC
CDR3 protein: CASSLGTSGRALRNEQFF
clone size: many
V gene: TRBV5-1
D gene: TRBD2
J gene: TRBJ2-1

CDR3 DNA: TGTGCCAGCTCACCCTTAGGGGCTGTCTACAATGAGCAGTTCTTC
CDR3 protein: CASSPLGAVYNEQFF
clone size: NA
V gene: TRBV18
D gene: NA
J gene: TRBJ2-1

CDR3 DNA: TGTGCCACCAGCAGAAAGGACAGGGTAGGGTGGGACTATGGCTACACCTTC
CDR3 protein: CATSRKDRVGWDYGYTF
clone size: few
V gene: TRBV15
D gene: TRBD1
J gene: TRBJ1-2

CDR3 DNA: TGTGCCAGCAGCTTGGAAATAGCGGGAGTTCGAGACTACGAGCAGTACTTC
CDR3 protein: CASSLEIAGVRDYEQYF
clone size: few
V gene: TRBV7-2
D gene: TRBD2
J gene: TRBJ2-7

CDR3 DNA: TGTGCCAGCAGTTGGTGGGAATCTAAGGAAAAACTGTTTTTT
CDR3 protein: CASSWWESKEKLFF
clone size: NA
V gene: TRBV28
D gene: NA
J gene: TRBJ1-4

CDR3 DNA: TGTGCCAGCAGTTTAGCGGCAGCGGCAAGCTCCTACGAGCAGTACTTC
CDR3 protein: CASSLAAAASSYEQYF
clone size: many
V gene: TRBV28
D gene: NA
J gene: TRBJ2-7

CDR3 DNA: TGTGCCAGCAGTGTCCTAGGGCAGCTACCTGAAGCTTTCTTT
CDR3 protein: CASSVLGQLPEAFF
clone size: many
V gene: TRBV12-3/TRBV12-4
D gene: NA
J gene: TRBJ1-1

CDR3 DNA: TGCGCCAGCAGCCAAGATCGGACGCGGTGGGACACTGAAGCTTTCTTT
CDR3 protein: CASSQDRTRWDTEAFF
clone size: few
V gene: TRBV4-3
D gene: NA
J gene: TRBJ1-1

CDR3 DNA: TGCAGCGTTGGGGACCGGGACTCCTTAACCTACGAGCAGTACTTC
CDR3 protein: CSVGDRDSLTYEQYF
clone size: NA
V gene: TRBV29-1
D gene: NA
J gene: TRBJ2-7

CDR3 DNA: TGTGCCAACAGCTTTGGGGGACCCTCCTACAATGAGCAGTTCTTC
CDR3 protein: CANSFGGPSYNEQFF
clone size: NA
V gene: TRBV5-4
D gene: NA
J gene: TRBJ2-1

CDR3 DNA: TGTGCCAGCAGCTTGGCGTCGGGAATCACAGATACGCAGTATTTT
CDR3 protein: CASSLASGITDTQYF
clone size: NA
V gene: TRBV5-4
D gene: NA
J gene: TRBJ2-3

CDR3 DNA: TGTGCCAGCAGCGGCCGTGGCACCGGGGAGCTGTTTTTT
CDR3 protein: CASSGRGTGELFF
clone size: many
V gene: TRBV7-9
D gene: NA
J gene: TRBJ2-2

CDR3 DNA: TGTGCCAGCAGCTTCAGACAGGATCAGCCCCAGCATTTT
CDR3 protein: CASSFRQDQPQHF
clone size: few
V gene: TRBV7-9
D gene: NA
J gene: TRBJ1-5

CDR3 DNA: TGTGCCAGCAGTTTGGGTCGGGACCGCTCCTACAATGAGCAGTTCTTC
CDR3 protein: CASSLGRDRSYNEQFF
clone size: many
V gene: TRBV12-3/TRBV12-4
D gene: NA
J gene: TRBJ2-1

CDR3 DNA: TGTGCCACCAGTGATTCGGTTCTAACAGGGGGCACCGATACGCAGTATTTT
CDR3 protein: CATSDSVLTGGTDTQYF
clone size: NA
V gene: TRBV24-1
D gene: TRBD1
J gene: TRBJ2-3

CDR3 DNA: TGTGCCAGTACCAACAATGAGCAGTTCTTC
CDR3 protein: CASTNNEQFF
clone size: many
V gene: TRBV5-5
D gene: NA
J gene: TRBJ2-1

CDR3 DNA: TGTGCCACCAGTGATTTTACTAGCGGGAGGGACGATGAGCAGTTCTTC
CDR3 protein: CATSDFTSGRDDEQFF
clone size: few
V gene: TRBV24-1
D gene: TRBD2
J gene: TRBJ2-1

CDR3 DNA: TGCGCCAGCAGCCTTACAGGGGGCCTAGATACGCAGTATTTT
CDR3 protein: CASSLTGGLDTQYF
clone size: few
V gene: TRBV5-1
D gene: TRBD1
J gene: TRBJ2-3

CDR3 DNA: TGTGCCAGCAGCTTGCGACTAGCGGGAACCACAGATACGCAGTATTTT
CDR3 protein: CASSLRLAGTTDTQYF
clone size: many
V gene: TRBV7-2
D gene: TRBD2
J gene: TRBJ2-3

CDR3 DNA: TGTGCCATCAGACAGAGTGGCCAAGAGACCCAGTACTTC
CDR3 protein: CAIRQSGQETQYF
clone size: many
V gene: TRBV10-3
D gene: NA
J gene: TRBJ2-5

CDR3 DNA: TGTGCCAGCTCACCCTTGGACGGGGCCTATGGCTACACCTTC
CDR3 protein: CASSPLDGAYGYTF
clone size: NA
V gene: TRBV18
D gene: NA
J gene: TRBJ1-2

CDR3 DNA: TGCAGTGCCGACCGTCGTCTGGCTGAAGCTTTCTTT
CDR3 protein: CSADRRLAEAFF
clone size: few
V gene: TRBV20-1
D gene: NA
J gene: TRBJ1-1

CDR3 DNA: TGTGCCAGCAGCTTAGTAGGGGGCAAGAACACTGAAGCTTTCTTT
CDR3 protein: CASSLVGGKNTEAFF
clone size: NA
V gene: TRBV7-9
D gene: TRBD1
J gene: TRBJ1-1

CDR3 DNA: TGTGCCAGCAGTCCCTCCCAAGGTGGCAATCAGCCCCAGCATTTT
CDR3 protein: CASSPSQGGNQPQHF
clone size: NA
V gene: TRBV28
D gene: NA
J gene: TRBJ1-5

CDR3 DNA: TGCGCCAGCAGCCATGTCCGGGACAGGACCTACGAGCAGTACTTC
CDR3 protein: CASSHVRDRTYEQYF
clone size: few
V gene: TRBV4-3
D gene: TRBD1
J gene: TRBJ2-7

CDR3 DNA: TGCGCCAGCAGCCAAGATTGGAAGCGTTACATAGCAGATACGCAGTATTTT
CDR3 protein: CASSQDWKRYIADTQYF
clone size: few
V gene: TRBV4-3
D gene: NA
J gene: TRBJ2-3

CDR3 DNA: TGTGCCAGTAGCCCTATCCGGGACAGGTGGATTCAGCCCCAGCATTTT
CDR3 protein: CASSPIRDRWIQPQHF
clone size: few
V gene: TRBV19
D gene: TRBD1
J gene: TRBJ1-5

CDR3 DNA: TGTGCCAGCAGTAAAGATGGGGGCAATAGCAATCAGCCCCAGCATTTT
CDR3 protein: CASSKDGGNSNQPQHF
clone size: many
V gene: TRBV12-3/TRBV12-4
D gene: NA
J gene: TRBJ1-5

CDR3 DNA: TGCAGCGTTGGCTGGATTAGCTATGGCTACACCTTC
CDR3 protein: CSVGWISYGYTF
clone size: NA
V gene: TRBV29-1
D gene: NA
J gene: TRBJ1-2

CDR3 DNA: TGTGCCAGCAGCTCGTTACTAGCGGGAGGGCCCCAAGAGACCCAGTACTTC
CDR3 protein: CASSSLLAGGPQETQYF
clone size: many
V gene: TRBV5-6
D gene: TRBD2
J gene: TRBJ2-5

CDR3 DNA: TGTGCCAGCAGCGTAGCGGGACAGGTTTCCCTCAATGAGCAGTTCTTC
CDR3 protein: CASSVAGQVSLNEQFF
clone size: few
V gene: TRBV9
D gene: TRBD1
J gene: TRBJ2-1

CDR3 DNA: TGTGCCAGCTCACCGCGGACAGGGGATAATTCACCCCTCCACTTT
CDR3 protein: CASSPRTGDNSPLHF
clone size: few
V gene: TRBV18
D gene: TRBD1
J gene: TRBJ1-6

CDR3 DNA: TGCAGTGCCCCCAGGAGCGGGAATGCAGATACGCAGTATTTT
CDR3 protein: CSAPRSGNADTQYF
clone size: NA
V gene: TRBV20-1
D gene: TRBD2
J gene: TRBJ2-3

CDR3 DNA: TGTGCCAGCAGGGGGACTAGCGGTCAAGAGACCCAGTACTTC
CDR3 protein: CASRGTSGQETQYF
clone size: many
V gene: TRBV12-3/TRBV12-4
D gene: TRBD2
J gene: TRBJ2-5

CDR3 DNA: TGCGCCAGCAGCCAGGGGGGATGGGGGGCCAACGTCCTGACTTTC
CDR3 protein: CASSQGGWGANVLTF
clone size: many
V gene: TRBV4-3
D gene: NA
J gene: TRBJ2-6

CDR3 DNA: TGCGCCAGCAGCCCGGCGACGAGGACAGGTGGAGCACAAGAGACCCAGTACTTC
CDR3 protein: CASSPATRTGGAQETQYF
clone size: many
V gene: TRBV5-1
D gene: TRBD1
J gene: TRBJ2-5